This passage covers 26 T cell receptor beta chains from one sample sequenced in a study of CD8+CD57+ T cells in acquired aplastic anemia. The template for TCR beta VDJ and CDR3 sequence profiling was genomic DNA. TCRdb independently ran MiXCR on the reads; one entry per CDR3 protein. The sample has about 71,000 distinct CDR3 sequences, almost 55% seen once. The material sequenced was sorted CD4+, CD8+, or CD8+CD57+ T cells (not recorded which) from PBMCs. The receptors were sampled from a human donor in good health, serving as a control.

The rearrangement uses TRBV15 and TRBJ2-5, with 7 bases fitting TRBD1. The V gene's germline CDR1 is LNHNV and CDR2 YYDKDF (reference sequence). The J segment lost 4 bases and the V segment lost 2 bases, leaving 7 bases of the junction unmatched. The CDR3 length is 15 residues. The CDR3 DNA is TGTGCCACCAGCAGACCTACAGGGGCGGGAGAGACCCAGTACTTC. It is translated as CATSRPTGAGETQYF. The variable domain in full, with the rest retrieved from reference TRBV15 and TRBJ2-5, is DAMVIQNPRYQVTQFGKPVTLSCSQTLNHNVMYWYQQKSSQAPKLLFHYYDKDFNNEADTPDNFQSRRPNTSFCFLDIRSPGLGDTAMYLCATSRPTGAGETQYFGPGTRLLVL.

This clonotype was detected many times. J is TRBJ1-1 and V is TRBV7-9; no firm D call. Germline assignment: CDR1 SEHNR and CDR2 FQNEAQ (reference sequence). V lost 5 bases, J lost 7 bases, and 20 bases lay in between. CDR3 length equals 15 residues. The chain's CDR3 is CASSTYLVDPLEAFF. Here the CDR3 DNA reads TGTGCCAGCAGCACGTATTTGGTAGACCCGCTTGAAGCTTTCTTT.

This clonotype was recorded a few times. DNA for the CDR3: TGTGCCAGCACCTTGGTGGGACAGGGACCCTACGAGCAGTACTTC. Protein: CASTLVGQGPYEQYF. This rearrangement joins TRBV7-2 to TRBJ2-7; 9 nucleotides agree with TRBD1. With 7 bases clipped from V and 2 bases from J, the junction kept 9 bases outside the gene matches. The germline gives CDR1 SGHTA, CDR2 FQGNSA. There are 15 residues in the CDR3. Full variable domain (missing parts from reference TRBV7-2 and TRBJ2-7): GAGVSQSPSNKVTEKGKDVELRCDPISGHTALYWYRQSLGQGLEFLIYFQGNSAPDKSGLPSDRFSAERTGGSVSTLTIQRTQQEDSAVYLCASTLVGQGPYEQYFGPGTRLTVT.

This clonotype was observed many times. The chain has TRBV27 and TRBJ2-1; D call uncertain. The CDR3 spans 13 residues. Trimming stripped 7 bases from V and 6 bases from J, with 13 bases between. Germline CDR1 is MNHEY and CDR2 is SMNVEV (reference sequence). CDR3 nucleotides: TGTGCCAGCATGGCAGTCCTTTTCAATGAGCAGTTCTTC. Protein sequence: CASMAVLFNEQFF.

V is TRBV24-1 and J is TRBJ1-2; no definite D call. Deletions cut 3 bases from V and 6 bases from J, with 10 bases between. Germline CDR1 KGHDR, CDR2 SFDVKD. There are 13 residues in the CDR3. The CDR3 region is CATSDLRADGYTF. CDR3 coding DNA: TGTGCCACCAGTGATCTCCGTGCAGATGGCTACACCTTC.

This clonotype was observed at least ten times. The genes are TRBV19 and TRBJ2-7; D might be TRBD1 (7 bases). The CDR3 consists of 16 residues. The ends were cut back, 5 bases at V and 0 bases at J, with 17 bases in the middle. The germline CDR1 and CDR2 sequences are LNHDA and SQIVND (reference sequence). CDR3: CASSSRGGTDSYEQYF. CDR3 DNA sequence: TGTGCCAGTAGTTCCCGAGGGGGGACAGACTCCTACGAGCAGTACTTC.

CDR3 residues: CATSRVGRNYEQYF. The CDR3 DNA is TGTGCCACCAGCAGAGTTGGCAGAAACTACGAGCAGTACTTC. The chain links TRBV15 to TRBJ2-7; D is ambiguous. Trimming shortened V by 1 base and J by 3 bases, and 10 bases separated the two germline ends. Germline V gene data show CDR1 as LNHNV and CDR2 as YYDKDF (reference sequence). CDR3 size: 14 residues.

Only a few counts were recorded for this clonotype. The V and J genes are TRBV2 and TRBJ2-7; 8 nucleotides line up with TRBD1. Germline CDR1 reads SNHLY; CDR2 reads FYNNEI. V lost 4 bases, J lost 6 bases, and 11 bases stayed unmatched. The CDR3 runs to 15 residues. As DNA, the CDR3 is TGTGCCAGCAGTGCGCAATCGACAGGGGTCGGCGAGCAGTACTTC. It yields the protein CASSAQSTGVGEQYF. Combining the CDR3 with reference TRBV2 and TRBJ2-7 gives the whole variable domain EPEVTQTPSHQVTQMGQEVILRCVPISNHLYFYWYRQILGQKVEFLVSFYNNEISEKSEIFDDQFSVERPDGSNFTLKIRSTKLEDSAMYFCASSAQSTGVGEQYFGPGTRLTVT.

This clonotype was recorded many times. The chain is built from TRBV6-1 and TRBJ2-5; D possibly matches TRBD1 or TRBD2 (5 bases each). Germline V gene sequence: CDR1 MNHNS, CDR2 SASEGT. This CDR3 is built from 16 residues. The ends were cut back, 4 bases at V and 4 bases at J, with 19 bases in the middle. This chain's CDR3 is CASSGQQLDFLETQYF. The CDR3 nucleotides are TGTGCCAGCAGTGGACAGCAGTTGGACTTTCTAGAGACCCAGTACTTC.

This clonotype was observed many times. The gene calls are TRBV20-1 and TRBJ2-1; 8 bases agree with TRBD2. The CDR3 length is 14 residues. Germline CDR1 DFQATT, CDR2 SNEGSKA (reference sequence). Germline trimming cut 5 bases from V and 6 bases from J; bases unmatched to any gene: 9. The CDR3 region is CSAQREYGANEQFF. CDR3 sequence (DNA): TGCAGTGCTCAGCGGGAGTATGGTGCCAATGAGCAGTTCTTC.

Only one count was recorded for this clonotype. Relative to the germline gene, one junction end is altered; a read error may explain this. The chain joins TRBV24-1 to TRBJ1-5; unclear D gene. CDR1 and CDR2 (germline): KGHDR, SFDVKD. This CDR3 region has 15 residues. The CDR3 nucleotides are TGTGCCAGCAGTCCTCCCGGCAGTAGCAATCAGCCCCAGCATTTT. Translation: CASSPPGSSNQPQHF.

This chain joins TRBV19 and TRBJ2-3, with D unclear. Trimming left V 5 bases short and J 1 base short, with 10 bases between. This CDR3 has 14 amino acids. Germline V CDR1 and CDR2: LNHDA, SQIVND (reference sequence). The CDR3 region is CASSVAVGTDTQYF. CDR3 nucleotides: TGTGCCAGTAGTGTCGCAGTAGGCACAGATACGCAGTATTTT.

For the CDR3, the DNA is TGCAGTGCTAGTCCGAGGACTAGCGATTACAATGAGCAGTTCTTC. This codes for CSASPRTSDYNEQFF. The genes are TRBV20-1 and TRBJ2-1, with 9 bases that match TRBD2. The V and J ends lost 3 bases and 4 bases, in that order; junction bases with no gene match: 7. CDR1 DFQATT and CDR2 SNEGSKA come from the germline V gene (reference sequence). The CDR3 runs 15 residues.

This clonotype is judged medium-sized. The V call is TRBV2, the J call TRBJ2-7; TRBD1 matches at 11 bases. CDR3 size: 14 residues. The J segment lost 9 bases and the V segment lost 4 bases, leaving 8 bases of the junction unmatched. The germline gives CDR1 SNHLY, CDR2 FYNNEI. Here the CDR3 DNA reads TGTGCCAGCAGTGTAGGGACAGGGGGATTCGGGCAGTACTTC. Amino acids: CASSVGTGGFGQYF.

A remark on this clonotype: The junction shows a germline mismatch at one end, possibly a read error. CDR3 in DNA: TGCGGTGCTAGCGGGGGCAAAACCACAGATACGCAGTATTTT. Protein sequence: CGASGGKTTDTQYF. The rearrangement uses TRBV20-1 and TRBJ2-3; 10 bases align to TRBD2. Germline lookup yields CDR1 DFQATT and CDR2 SNEGSKA (reference sequence). The CDR3 runs to 14 residues.

This clonotype came up many times. The CDR3 is CASSPLAAGGRYDTQYF. The CDR3 nucleotides read TGTGCCAGCAGCCCATTGGCGGCGGGGGGTCGTTATGATACGCAGTATTTT. This chain connects TRBV12-3 or TRBV12-4 to TRBJ2-3, with TRBD2 identical over 8 bases. The CDR3 extends over 17 amino acids. V lost 6 bases, J lost 6 bases, and 17 bases stayed unmatched.

This clonotype was counted at least ten times. J is TRBJ2-7 and V is TRBV27, with 9 bases lining up with TRBD1. Unmatched junction bases numbered 7, after V lost 6 bases and J lost 7 bases. Germline CDR1 reads MNHEY; CDR2 reads SMNVEV (reference sequence). This CDR3 has 13 amino acids. The CDR3 sequence is CASSRDREGEQYF. For the CDR3, the DNA is TGTGCCAGCAGCCGGGACAGGGAAGGTGAGCAGTACTTC.

This clonotype was counted many times. The chain links TRBV30 to TRBJ1-2; D unclear. CDR3 length: 17 amino acids. Germline V CDR1 and CDR2: GTSNPN, SVGIG (reference sequence). V gave up 1 base and J gave up 1 base, with 19 bases separating them. The CDR3 loop is CAWSEEFRAGHNYGYTF. CDR3 in DNA: TGTGCCTGGAGTGAGGAGTTTCGGGCTGGGCATAACTATGGCTACACCTTC. Full variable domain (missing parts from reference TRBV30 and TRBJ1-2): SQTIHQWPATLVQPVGSPLSLECTVEGTSNPNLYWYRQAAGRGLQLLFYSVGIGQISSEVPQNLSASRPQDRQFILSSKKLLLSDSGFYLCAWSEEFRAGHNYGYTFGSGTRLTVV.

V gene TRBV2 combines with J gene TRBJ2-7, with D possibly being TRBD2 (6 bases). This CDR3 is 13 amino acids long. The germline V gene encodes CDR1 SNHLY and CDR2 FYNNEI. The V end lost 2 bases, the J end lost 7 bases, and 12 bases lay between the germline ends. The CDR3 DNA is TGTGCCAGCAGTGAATCTAGGGCGGGGGAGCAGTACTTC. Translating it yields CASSESRAGEQYF.

The chain has TRBV7-8 and TRBJ2-7, with 8 bases aligning to TRBD1. Germline CDR1 SGHVS, CDR2 FQNEAQ. With V trimmed by 7 bases and J by 6 bases, 14 bases remained unmatched. The CDR3 length is 15 residues. The CDR3 nucleotides are TGTGCCAGCACCCCTGTAGGACAGGGTATGACCGAGCAGTACTTC. Encoded protein: CASTPVGQGMTEQYF.

The V call is TRBV10-3, the J call TRBJ1-5; 9 bases align to TRBD1. Germline-derived CDR1 and CDR2 are ENHRY and SYGVKD. CDR3 size: 13 residues. V was clipped by 11 bases and J by 5 bases; unmatched bases: 7. The CDR3 bases are TGTGCCTCTGGGACAGGGTGCGATCAGCCCCAGCATTTT. Translation gives CASGTGCDQPQHF.

The V gene is TRBV7-8, the J gene TRBJ2-7; the match to TRBD2 covers 8 bases. Germline CDR1 SGHVS, CDR2 FQNEAQ. CDR3 length: 16 amino acids. Germline trimming cut 5 bases from V and 6 bases from J; bases unmatched to any gene: 15. CDR3 loop: CASSGSTAREVSEQYF. The CDR3 bases are TGTGCCAGCAGCGGATCGACGGCGCGGGAGGTCTCCGAGCAGTACTTC.

This clonotype came up many times. The genes are TRBV5-1 and TRBJ2-7; tentative D call: TRBD1 (6 bases). The CDR3 spans 15 residues. The V end was cut by 4 bases, the J end by 1 base, with 15 bases between. Germline V lookup: CDR1 SGHRS, CDR2 YFSETQ. The CDR3 loop is CASSPDADSSYEQYF. CDR3 coding DNA: TGCGCCAGCAGCCCTGACGCGGACAGTTCCTACGAGCAGTACTTC.

J is TRBJ1-2 and V is TRBV2; D not certain. The V gene's germline CDR1 is SNHLY and CDR2 FYNNEI. The V gene lost 8 bases and the J gene lost 4 bases, with 23 bases spanning the gap. The CDR3 spans 16 residues. The CDR3 DNA sequence: TGTGCCAGCCGCCAAAAGGGTGCAGGCCTCCCCTATGGCTACACCTTC. Translation gives CASRQKGAGLPYGYTF.

This rearrangement joins TRBV15 to TRBJ2-7; D may be TRBD1 (7 bases). CDR1 is LNHNV and CDR2 is YYDKDF in the germline V gene (reference sequence). V was shortened by 1 base and J by 3 bases, with 13 bases between the two germline ends. CDR3 length: 15 residues. CDR3 coding DNA: TGTGCCACCAGCAGAGGACAGGGAGGAAACTACGAGCAGTACTTC. It encodes CATSRGQGGNYEQYF.

The V and J genes are TRBV7-9 and TRBJ2-5, with a weak D call TRBD2 (5 bases). V lost 1 base and J lost 2, with 8 bases in between. The germline V gene encodes CDR1 SEHNR and CDR2 FQNEAQ (reference sequence). The CDR3 totals 14 residues. The CDR3 region is CASSLGTGQETQYF. CDR3 DNA sequence: TGTGCCAGCAGCTTAGGAACGGGACAAGAGACCCAGTACTTC.